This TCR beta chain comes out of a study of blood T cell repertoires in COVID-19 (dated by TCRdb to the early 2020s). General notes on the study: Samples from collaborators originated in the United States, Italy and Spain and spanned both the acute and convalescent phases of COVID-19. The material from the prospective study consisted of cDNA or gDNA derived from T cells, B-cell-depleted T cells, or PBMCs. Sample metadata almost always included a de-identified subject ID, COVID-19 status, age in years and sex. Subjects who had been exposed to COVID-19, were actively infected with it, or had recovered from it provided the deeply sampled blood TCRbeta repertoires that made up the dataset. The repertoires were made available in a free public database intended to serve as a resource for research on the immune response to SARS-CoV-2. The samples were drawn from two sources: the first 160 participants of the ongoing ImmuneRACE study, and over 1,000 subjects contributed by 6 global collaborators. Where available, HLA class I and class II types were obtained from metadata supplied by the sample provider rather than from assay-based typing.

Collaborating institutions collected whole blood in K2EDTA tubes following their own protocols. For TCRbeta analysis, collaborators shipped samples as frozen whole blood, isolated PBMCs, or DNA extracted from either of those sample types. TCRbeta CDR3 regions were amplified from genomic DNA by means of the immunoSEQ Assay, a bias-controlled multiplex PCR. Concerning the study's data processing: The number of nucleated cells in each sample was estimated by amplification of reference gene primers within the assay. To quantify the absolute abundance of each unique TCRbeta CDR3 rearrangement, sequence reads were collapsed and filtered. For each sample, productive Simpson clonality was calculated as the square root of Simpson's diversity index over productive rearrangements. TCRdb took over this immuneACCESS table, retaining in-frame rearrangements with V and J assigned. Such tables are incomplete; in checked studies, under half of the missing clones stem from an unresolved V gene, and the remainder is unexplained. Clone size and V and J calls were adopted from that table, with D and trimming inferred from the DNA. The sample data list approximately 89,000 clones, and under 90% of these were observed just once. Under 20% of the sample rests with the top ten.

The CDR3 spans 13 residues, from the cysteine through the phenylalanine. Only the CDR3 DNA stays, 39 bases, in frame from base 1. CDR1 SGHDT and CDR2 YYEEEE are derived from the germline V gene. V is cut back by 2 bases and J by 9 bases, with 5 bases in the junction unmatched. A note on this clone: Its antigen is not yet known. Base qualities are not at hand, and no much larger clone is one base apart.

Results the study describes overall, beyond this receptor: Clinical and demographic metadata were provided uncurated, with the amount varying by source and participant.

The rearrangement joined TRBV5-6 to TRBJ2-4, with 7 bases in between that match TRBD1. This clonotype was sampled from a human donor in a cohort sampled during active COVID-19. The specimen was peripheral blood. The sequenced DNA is TGTGCCAGCAGCTTCAGACAGGGCCCCATTCAGTACTTC. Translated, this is CASSFRQGPIQYF.